This entry features one T cell receptor (beta chain) sequence. This CDR3 is 17 amino acids long. Trimming removed 0 bases from V and 8 bases from J, with 20 bases in between. Germline V gene sequence: CDR1 LNHDA, CDR2 SQIVND (reference sequence). This record comes from a study of blood T cell repertoires in COVID-19. Across the study: Samples came from the United States, Italy and Spain, spanning acute and convalescent COVID-19.

Patients at the Seattle site were enrolled during active infection and followed longitudinally. Authors' analysis steps: Estimation of nucleated cell counts relied on the amplification of reference gene primers. Sequencing used immunoSEQ multiplex PCR; TCRdb keeps in-frame clones, though not all of them. The V and J calls and the clone size are those of that table, but D and trimming were determined from the DNA. The sample holds 200,000 or so clones, about 93% seen once. The V and J genes are TRBV19 and TRBJ2-1; possibly TRBD2 for D (5 bases). The clonotype comes from a man aged 55 to 70 with COVID-19, enrolled during active disease. Material: peripheral blood. DNA of the CDR3: TGTGCCAGTAGTATAGATCGTGAAGCGGTCCGACGGGATGAGCAGTTCTTC. Its translation is CASSIDREAVRRDEQFF.